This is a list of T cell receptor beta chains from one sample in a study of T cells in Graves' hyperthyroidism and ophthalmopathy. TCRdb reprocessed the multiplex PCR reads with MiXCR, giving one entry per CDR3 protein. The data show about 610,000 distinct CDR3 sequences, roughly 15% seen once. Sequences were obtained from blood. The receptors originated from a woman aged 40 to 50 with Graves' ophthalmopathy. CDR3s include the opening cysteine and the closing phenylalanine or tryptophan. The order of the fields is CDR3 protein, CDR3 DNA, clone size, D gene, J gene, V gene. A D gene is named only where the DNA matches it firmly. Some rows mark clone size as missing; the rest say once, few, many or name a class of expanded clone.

cdr3_aa: CASSFGRTSGTYEQYF; cdr3_nt: TGTGCCAGCAGTTTCGGCCGGACTAGCGGGACCTACGAGCAGTACTTC; clone_size: .; d_call: TRBD2; j_call: TRBJ2-7; v_call: TRBV27
cdr3_aa: CASSPTAHGYTF; cdr3_nt: TGTGCCAGCAGCCCTACAGCCCATGGCTACACCTTC; clone_size: many; d_call: .; j_call: TRBJ1-2; v_call: TRBV6-2/TRBV6-3
cdr3_aa: CASSSNPTLTYEQYF; cdr3_nt: TGTGCCAGCAGTTCGAACCCGACACTTACCTACGAGCAGTACTTC; clone_size: many; d_call: .; j_call: TRBJ2-7; v_call: TRBV6-2/TRBV6-3
cdr3_aa: CAIRGTHVDEQYF; cdr3_nt: TGTGCCATAAGAGGGACTCACGTCGACGAGCAGTACTTC; clone_size: many; d_call: .; j_call: TRBJ2-7; v_call: TRBV10-3
cdr3_aa: CASSLGRGYGAFF; cdr3_nt: TGTGCCAGCAGCTTAGGCAGGGGATATGGAGCTTTCTTT; clone_size: few; d_call: .; j_call: TRBJ1-1; v_call: TRBV11-1
cdr3_aa: CASSPGLTSYEQYF; cdr3_nt: TGTGCCAGTAGCCCGGGACTTACTTCCTACGAGCAGTACTTC; clone_size: .; d_call: .; j_call: TRBJ2-7; v_call: TRBV19
cdr3_aa: CASSPTRGSIGDTQYF; cdr3_nt: TGTGCCAGCAGCCCCACGCGAGGGAGTATTGGGGATACGCAGTATTTT; clone_size: .; d_call: .; j_call: TRBJ2-3; v_call: TRBV11-2
cdr3_aa: CASSLYESSYEQYF; cdr3_nt: TGTGCCAGCAGCTTATACGAGAGCTCCTACGAGCAGTACTTC; clone_size: many; d_call: .; j_call: TRBJ2-7; v_call: TRBV11-2
cdr3_aa: CASGSSRDTTEAFF; cdr3_nt: TGTGCTAGTGGTTCGTCCCGGGACACCACTGAAGCTTTCTTT; clone_size: once; d_call: .; j_call: TRBJ1-1; v_call: TRBV12-5
cdr3_aa: CASSPTDGNYYEQYF; cdr3_nt: TGTGCCAGCAGTCCCACGGACGGAAACTACTACGAGCAGTACTTC; clone_size: few; d_call: .; j_call: TRBJ2-7; v_call: TRBV28
cdr3_aa: CASSPSPGGGYGYTF; cdr3_nt: TGCGCCAGCAGTCCCTCGCCGGGGGGTGGCTATGGCTACACCTTC; clone_size: .; d_call: .; j_call: TRBJ1-2; v_call: TRBV4-3
cdr3_aa: CASSQEGRSSYEQYF; cdr3_nt: TGCGCCAGCAGCCAAGAGGGGAGGAGCTCCTACGAGCAGTACTTC; clone_size: many; d_call: .; j_call: TRBJ2-7; v_call: TRBV4-1
cdr3_aa: CASSPTGHYEQYF; cdr3_nt: TGTGCCAGCAGTCCTACCGGGCACTACGAGCAGTACTTC; clone_size: many; d_call: .; j_call: TRBJ2-7; v_call: TRBV6-5
cdr3_aa: CASSYDSAHSGNTIYF; cdr3_nt: TGTGCCAGCAGTTACGACAGCGCCCACTCTGGAAACACCATATATTTT; clone_size: few; d_call: .; j_call: TRBJ1-3; v_call: TRBV6-5
cdr3_aa: CASSPPRRRDTGELFF; cdr3_nt: TGTGCCAGCAGCCCCCCCCGGCGACGGGACACCGGGGAGCTGTTTTTT; clone_size: few; d_call: .; j_call: TRBJ2-2; v_call: TRBV6-1
cdr3_aa: CASSLYSGTGTGELFF; cdr3_nt: TGTGCCAGCAGCCTATATAGCGGGACTGGCACCGGGGAGCTGTTTTTT; clone_size: many; d_call: TRBD2; j_call: TRBJ2-2; v_call: TRBV7-3
cdr3_aa: CASSQPDRGPADTQYF; cdr3_nt: TGCGCCAGCAGCCAGCCCGACAGGGGGCCCGCAGATACGCAGTATTTT; clone_size: .; d_call: TRBD1; j_call: TRBJ2-3; v_call: TRBV4-1
cdr3_aa: CASHSTYEQYF; cdr3_nt: TGTGCCAGCCATTCAACCTACGAGCAGTACTTC; clone_size: many; d_call: .; j_call: TRBJ2-7; v_call: TRBV2
cdr3_aa: CASTGAGGEQYF; cdr3_nt: TGCGCCAGCACGGGGGCGGGAGGCGAGCAGTACTTC; clone_size: many; d_call: TRBD2; j_call: TRBJ2-7; v_call: TRBV10-2
cdr3_aa: CSVEDSEEGIYGYTF; cdr3_nt: TGCAGCGTTGAAGATTCGGAGGAGGGGATCTATGGCTACACCTTC; clone_size: once; d_call: .; j_call: TRBJ1-2; v_call: TRBV29-1
cdr3_aa: CASSRNTAIYGYTF; cdr3_nt: TGTGCCAGCAGTCGTAATACAGCGATCTATGGCTACACCTTC; clone_size: .; d_call: .; j_call: TRBJ1-2; v_call: TRBV6-1
cdr3_aa: CSARPPGAGGELFF; cdr3_nt: TGCAGTGCTAGACCCCCCGGGGCTGGCGGGGAGCTGTTTTTT; clone_size: many; d_call: .; j_call: TRBJ2-2; v_call: TRBV20-1
cdr3_aa: CASSPATGYQPQHF; cdr3_nt: TGTGCCAGCAGCCCGGCGACAGGCTATCAGCCCCAGCATTTT; clone_size: .; d_call: .; j_call: TRBJ1-5; v_call: TRBV7-8
cdr3_aa: CASSKQGADYGYTF; cdr3_nt: TGTGCCAGCAGCAAACAGGGGGCGGACTATGGCTACACCTTC; clone_size: .; d_call: TRBD1; j_call: TRBJ1-2; v_call: TRBV9
cdr3_aa: CSARDPWGSGGLGETQYF; cdr3_nt: TGCAGTGCTAGAGATCCCTGGGGTAGCGGGGGCTTGGGAGAGACCCAGTACTTC; clone_size: .; d_call: TRBD2; j_call: TRBJ2-5; v_call: TRBV20-1
cdr3_aa: CSVEDLGEGLLGEQYF; cdr3_nt: TGCAGCGTTGAAGATCTGGGGGAGGGCCTACTAGGCGAGCAGTACTTC; clone_size: many; d_call: TRBD2; j_call: TRBJ2-7; v_call: TRBV29-1
cdr3_aa: CASSIGGLHSYEQYF; cdr3_nt: TGTGCCAGCAGTATCGGAGGTCTCCACTCCTACGAGCAGTACTTC; clone_size: many; d_call: .; j_call: TRBJ2-7; v_call: TRBV6-2/TRBV6-3
cdr3_aa: CASSLRKETQYF; cdr3_nt: TGTGCCAGCAGCCTGAGGAAGGAGACCCAGTACTTC; clone_size: many; d_call: .; j_call: TRBJ2-5; v_call: TRBV28
cdr3_aa: CASSIDLDAYGYTF; cdr3_nt: TGTGCCAGTAGTATTGATCTGGATGCGTATGGCTACACCTTC; clone_size: few; d_call: .; j_call: TRBJ1-2; v_call: TRBV19
cdr3_aa: CAWVQLQETQYF; cdr3_nt: TGTGCCTGGGTACAGCTCCAAGAGACCCAGTACTTC; clone_size: .; d_call: .; j_call: TRBJ2-5; v_call: TRBV30
cdr3_aa: CASRPEGQGLAGELFF; cdr3_nt: TGTGCCAGCAGACCCGAGGGACAGGGCCTGGCCGGGGAGCTGTTTTTT; clone_size: many; d_call: TRBD1; j_call: TRBJ2-2; v_call: TRBV11-1
cdr3_aa: CSATSGGGTGNTIYF; cdr3_nt: TGCAGTGCTACCAGTGGGGGTGGTACTGGAAACACCATATATTTT; clone_size: many; d_call: .; j_call: TRBJ1-3; v_call: TRBV20-1
cdr3_aa: CASGLAWDTSSYEQYF; cdr3_nt: TGTGCTAGTGGTTTGGCCTGGGACACGAGCTCCTACGAGCAGTACTTC; clone_size: many; d_call: .; j_call: TRBJ2-7; v_call: TRBV12-5
cdr3_aa: CASSRAGGRETQYF; cdr3_nt: TGCGCCAGCAGCCGAGCGGGAGGGAGAGAGACCCAGTACTTC; clone_size: few; d_call: TRBD2; j_call: TRBJ2-5; v_call: TRBV5-1
cdr3_aa: CASSVRELETQYF; cdr3_nt: TGTGCCAGCAGTGTGCGGGAGTTGGAGACCCAGTACTTC; clone_size: many; d_call: TRBD2; j_call: TRBJ2-5; v_call: TRBV28
cdr3_aa: CASSLDGGTTEYGYTF; cdr3_nt: TGTGCCAGCAGCCTAGATGGGGGAACAACGGAATATGGCTACACCTTC; clone_size: many; d_call: .; j_call: TRBJ1-2; v_call: TRBV28
cdr3_aa: CSVMWQGTYEQYF; cdr3_nt: TGCAGCGTAATGTGGCAGGGCACCTACGAGCAGTACTTC; clone_size: many; d_call: .; j_call: TRBJ2-7; v_call: TRBV29-1
cdr3_aa: CASSLGQGVVYEQYF; cdr3_nt: TGTGCCAGCAGCCTAGGACAGGGGGTCGTCTACGAGCAGTACTTC; clone_size: .; d_call: TRBD1; j_call: TRBJ2-7; v_call: TRBV3-1
cdr3_aa: CASSQYSTGQDNYGYTF; cdr3_nt: TGTGCCAGCAGCCAATACTCAACGGGACAGGACAACTATGGCTACACCTTC; clone_size: .; d_call: TRBD1; j_call: TRBJ1-2; v_call: TRBV3-1
cdr3_aa: CASSYSSGAQETQYF; cdr3_nt: TGTGCCAGCAGTTACTCGAGCGGAGCCCAAGAGACCCAGTACTTC; clone_size: .; d_call: .; j_call: TRBJ2-5; v_call: TRBV6-5
cdr3_aa: CATSRDNSGEETQYF; cdr3_nt: TGTGCCACCAGCAGAGATAATAGCGGGGAAGAGACCCAGTACTTC; clone_size: many; d_call: TRBD2; j_call: TRBJ2-5; v_call: TRBV15
cdr3_aa: CASSRAGGTDTQYF; cdr3_nt: TGTGCCAGCTCGAGGGCAGGGGGCACAGATACGCAGTATTTT; clone_size: many; d_call: .; j_call: TRBJ2-3; v_call: TRBV2
cdr3_aa: CATSRSDVYEQYF; cdr3_nt: TGTGCCACCAGTAGGTCAGACGTCTACGAGCAGTACTTC; clone_size: .; d_call: .; j_call: TRBJ2-7; v_call: TRBV24-1
cdr3_aa: CASSPLGGAFSETQYF; cdr3_nt: TGCGCCAGCAGCCCCCTGGGGGGCGCTTTTTCGGAGACCCAGTACTTC; clone_size: .; d_call: .; j_call: TRBJ2-5; v_call: TRBV4-1
cdr3_aa: CASSQDVDRSNQPQHF; cdr3_nt: TGTGCCAGCAGCCAAGACGTAGACAGGAGCAATCAGCCCCAGCATTTT; clone_size: many; d_call: .; j_call: TRBJ1-5; v_call: TRBV4-2
cdr3_aa: CASSQGTGKGDGNQPQHF; cdr3_nt: TGTGCCAGCAGTCAAGGGACAGGGAAGGGGGATGGCAATCAGCCCCAGCATTTT; clone_size: many; d_call: TRBD1; j_call: TRBJ1-5; v_call: TRBV6-1
cdr3_aa: CASSLSGTPIRDSYGYTF; cdr3_nt: TGTGCCAGCAGCTTATCCGGGACACCCATTAGGGACAGCTATGGCTACACCTTC; clone_size: many; d_call: TRBD1; j_call: TRBJ1-2; v_call: TRBV11-2